This TCR beta chain was recorded in a study of blood T cell repertoires in COVID-19. Study details: Whether acute or convalescent, the COVID-19 samples came from the United States, Italy and Spain.

This clone has a single count. Authors' processing steps: Counts of nucleated cells, estimated from reference gene primer amplification, were obtained. Repertoires were generated with immunoSEQ multiplex PCR, while TCRdb's copy carries only in-frame clones and drops some. The V and J calls and the clone size are those of that table, but D and trimming were determined from the DNA. There are nearly 250,000 clones in the sample; more than 75% occur only once, and under 2% lies in the top ten. The V end lost 6 bases, the J end lost 4 bases, and 15 bases lay between the germline ends. Germline assignment: CDR1 MNHEY and CDR2 SVGAGI. There are 14 residues in the CDR3.

Specimen: peripheral blood. The receptor was derived from a woman aged 55-69 years who had recovered from COVID-19. This chain uses TRBV6-5 with TRBJ1-2; tentatively, D is TRBD1 (6 bases). CDR3 sequence (DNA): TGTGCCAGCAGAACGGGGGGGCAGGCCTATGGCTACACCTTC. Its translation: CASRTGGQAYGYTF.